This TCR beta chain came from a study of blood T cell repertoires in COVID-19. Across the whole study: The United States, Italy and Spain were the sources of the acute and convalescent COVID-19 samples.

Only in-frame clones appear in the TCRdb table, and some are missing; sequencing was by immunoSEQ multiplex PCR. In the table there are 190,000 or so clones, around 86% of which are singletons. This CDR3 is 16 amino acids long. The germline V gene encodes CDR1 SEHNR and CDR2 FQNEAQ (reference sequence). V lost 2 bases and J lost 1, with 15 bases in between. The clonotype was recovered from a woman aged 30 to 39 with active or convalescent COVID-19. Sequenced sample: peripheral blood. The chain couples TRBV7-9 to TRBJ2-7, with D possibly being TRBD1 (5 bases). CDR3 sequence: CASSLSAGLESYEQYF. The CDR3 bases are TGTGCCAGCAGCTTAAGTGCAGGGCTTGAGTCCTACGAGCAGTACTTC.